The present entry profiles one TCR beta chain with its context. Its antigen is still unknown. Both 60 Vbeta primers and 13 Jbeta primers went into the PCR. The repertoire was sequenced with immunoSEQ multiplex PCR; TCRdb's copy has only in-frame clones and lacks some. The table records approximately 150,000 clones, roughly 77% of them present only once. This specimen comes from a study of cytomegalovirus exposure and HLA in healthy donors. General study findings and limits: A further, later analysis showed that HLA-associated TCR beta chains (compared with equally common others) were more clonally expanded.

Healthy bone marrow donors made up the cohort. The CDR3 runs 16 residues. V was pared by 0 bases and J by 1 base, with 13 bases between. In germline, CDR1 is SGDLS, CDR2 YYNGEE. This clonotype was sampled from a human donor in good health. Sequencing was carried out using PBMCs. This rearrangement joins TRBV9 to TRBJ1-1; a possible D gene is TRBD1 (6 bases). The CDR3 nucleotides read TGTGCCAGCAGCGTAGGCAGGGGATTGGAGAACACTGAAGCTTTCTTT. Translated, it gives CASSVGRGLENTEAFF.